One and the same sample provided the 29 T cell receptor beta chains below, sequenced in a study of CXCR3-negative and CXCR3-positive naive CD8 T cells. The authors made the TRB cDNA libraries by 5' RACE using UMI labels. TCRdb processed the 5' RACE reads again and assigns one entry to each CDR3 protein, with no DNA. The record lists approximately 70,000 distinct CDR3 sequences, of which the ten most abundant hold approximately 1.5%. Sequenced material: naive CXCR3- CD8+ T cells from blood. Subset described: CD45RO-CCR7+CD27+CD95- naive CD8+ T cells lacking CXCR3 (TNR3-). Receptors originate from a human donor in good health. Some clones in this sample may be carry-over from other donors' samples.

V is TRBV21-1 and J is TRBJ2-3; no DNA is available, so the TRBD2 call from TCRdb remains unchecked. TRBV21-1 is deemed a pseudogene. The CDR3 length is 17 residues. The CDR3 sequence: CASSKEMRGGGTDTQYF.

The CDR3 loop is CASSSRPGTVNYGYTF. This chain joins TRBV14 and TRBJ1-2. CDR3 length equals 16 residues. Germline V CDR1 and CDR2: SGHDN, FVKESK.

CDR3 in amino acids: CSVGPRGYGEDTQYF. This chain uses TRBV29-1 with TRBJ2-3; no DNA is available, so the TRBD1 call from TCRdb remains unchecked. From germline, CDR1 is SQVTM and CDR2 ANQGSEA. The CDR3 is 15 amino acids.

The gene calls are TRBV21-1 and TRBJ2-7; TCRdb reports TRBD1, a call that lacks DNA to check it against. TRBV21-1 represents a pseudogene. The CDR3 runs 20 residues. CDR3: CASSKGYKGLRGQRCYEQYF.

This chain links TRBV6-2 or TRBV6-3 with TRBJ2-7. The CDR3 is 15 residues long. CDR1 and CDR2 (germline): MNHEY, SVGEGT. CDR3 loop: CASSPLAGDAYEQYF.

V and J are TRBV27 and TRBJ1-2; TCRdb proposes TRBD1, but this gene call is untestable without DNA. The CDR3 covers 11 residues. Germline-derived CDR1 and CDR2 are MNHEY and SMNVEV (reference sequence). The CDR3 reads CAALGRGGYTF.

This chain connects TRBV7-9 to TRBJ1-1; with no DNA, the TCRdb D assignment of TRBD1 cannot be verified. CDR1 and CDR2 from the germline V gene are SEHNR and FQNEAQ (reference sequence). There are 13 residues in the CDR3. This chain's CDR3 is CASSPTGSAEAFF.

The rearrangement joins TRBV7-2 to TRBJ1-3; TCRdb returns TRBD1, unconfirmable since there is no DNA. The CDR3 length is 16 residues. Germline CDR1 is SGHTA and CDR2 is FQGNSA. The CDR3 spells CASSPNSGTAGNTIYF.

V gene TRBV7-3 combines with J gene TRBJ2-1; TCRdb indicates TRBD1, and absent DNA this call remains unverified. Germline V gene lookup returns CDR1 SGHTA and CDR2 FQGTGA. The CDR3 totals 14 residues. The CDR3 sequence is CATRPGQGVNEQFF.

The J gene is TRBJ2-1, the V gene TRBV13; TCRdb indicates TRBD1, and absent DNA this call remains unverified. Germline V lookup: CDR1 PRHDT, CDR2 FYEKMQ (reference sequence). The CDR3 is made up of 14 amino acids. CDR3 loop: CASSPGQGYNEQFF.

This chain links TRBV5-1 with TRBJ2-7; the D call from TCRdb, TRBD1, cannot be confirmed without DNA. CDR3 length equals 15 residues. CDR1 SGHRS and CDR2 YFSETQ come from the germline V gene. The CDR3 sequence: CASSLGSGQAYEQYF.

V is TRBV9 and J is TRBJ1-6; the D call from TCRdb, TRBD1, cannot be confirmed without DNA. Germline values: CDR1 SGDLS, CDR2 YYNGEE. CDR3 length: 14 amino acids. CDR3 region: CASTGTPETSPLHF.

The chain uses TRBV28 and TRBJ2-1; TCRdb names TRBD2, which stays unverified in the absence of DNA. The CDR3 runs 15 residues. The germline V gene encodes CDR1 MDHEN and CDR2 SYDVKM. The CDR3 protein is CASKTSGRGYNEQFF.

The chain combines TRBV28 with TRBJ2-5; the TRBD2 assignment by TCRdb is unverifiable without DNA. Germline CDR1 MDHEN, CDR2 SYDVKM. This CDR3 region has 15 residues. CDR3 residues: CASSPALAAQETQYF.

This rearrangement joins TRBV28 to TRBJ1-3; lacking DNA, the TRBD1 call made by TCRdb goes unchecked. The germline V gene encodes CDR1 MDHEN and CDR2 SYDVKM. The CDR3 sequence is 16 residues long. CDR3 sequence reads: CASHRQGTQAGDTIYF.

J is TRBJ2-1 and V is TRBV7-2; the D gene TCRdb calls, TRBD2, cannot be checked with no DNA. Germline CDR1 and CDR2: SGHTA and FQGNSA. The CDR3 runs 16 residues. CDR3 loop: CASSLARGSPYNEQFF. The complete variable domain, with remaining parts taken from reference TRBV7-2 and TRBJ2-1, reads GAGVSQSPSNKVTEKGKDVELRCDPISGHTALYWYRQSLGQGLEFLIYFQGNSAPDKSGLPSDRFSAERTGGSVSTLTIQRTQQEDSAVYLCASSLARGSPYNEQFFGPGTRLTVL.

The genes are TRBV7-9 and TRBJ2-1. The length of the CDR3 is 15 residues. From germline, CDR1 is SEHNR and CDR2 FQNEAQ (reference sequence). This CDR3 is CASSFLIGGYNEQFF.

The rearrangement uses TRBV6-6 and TRBJ2-7. Germline V lookup: CDR1 MNHNY, CDR2 SVGAGI (reference sequence). The CDR3 extends over 14 amino acids. This CDR3 reads CASSLDSSDSEQYF.

The chain is built from TRBV7-8 and TRBJ1-5; TCRdb designates TRBD1, a call that cannot be tested without DNA. The germline V gene has CDR1 SGHVS and CDR2 FQNEAQ. CDR3 length: 14 amino acids. CDR3 in amino acids: CASSGQTSNQPQHF.

The CDR3 loop reads CASSLTPITRGNTEAFF. The rearrangement joins TRBV7-3 to TRBJ1-1; TCRdb selects TRBD1, and the lack of DNA leaves this call unchecked. Germline V gives CDR1 SGHTA, CDR2 FQGTGA. The CDR3 loop spans 17 amino acids.

This rearrangement joins TRBV19 to TRBJ2-7; no DNA is available, so the TRBD1 call from TCRdb remains unchecked. In germline, CDR1 is LNHDA, CDR2 SQIVND (reference sequence). This CDR3 contains 16 residues. Here the CDR3 reads CASSTPGLGGTYEQYF.

The CDR3 sequence is CASRSTDTQYF. This rearrangement joins TRBV7-9 to TRBJ2-3. The CDR3 is 11 amino acids. CDR1 and CDR2 from the germline V gene are SEHNR and FQNEAQ (reference sequence). The variable domain in full, with the rest retrieved from reference TRBV7-9 and TRBJ2-3, is DTGVSQNPRHKITKRGQNVTFRCDPISEHNRLYWYRQTLGQGPEFLTYFQNEAQLEKSRLLSDRFSAERPKGSFSTLEIQRTEQGDSAMYLCASRSTDTQYFGPGTRLTVL.

This chain uses TRBV28 with TRBJ1-2; the TCRdb call, TRBD1, lacks DNA for checking. The germline V gene encodes CDR1 MDHEN and CDR2 SYDVKM. CDR3 length: 14 amino acids. CDR3: CASSPPGTEGGYTF.

J is TRBJ2-5 and V is TRBV5-5; the D call from TCRdb, TRBD1, cannot be confirmed without DNA. This CDR3 comprises 17 residues. Germline loops: CDR1 SGHKS, CDR2 YYEKEE (reference sequence). CDR3 sequence: CASSWRWGGADQETQYF. The full variable domain, completed using reference TRBV5-5 and TRBJ2-5, is DAGVTQSPTHLIKTRGQQVTLRCSPISGHKSVSWYQQVLGQGPQFIFQYYEKEERGRGNFPDRFSARQFPNYSSELNVNALLLGDSALYLCASSWRWGGADQETQYFGPGTRLLVL.

V is TRBV9 and J is TRBJ2-3. This CDR3 has 13 residues. Per germline, CDR1 SGDLS and CDR2 YYNGEE. CDR3 protein: CASSMGHTDTQYF.

CDR3 protein: CASSLYSMNTEAFF. V usage is TRBV28 and J usage is TRBJ1-1. Per germline, CDR1 MDHEN and CDR2 SYDVKM. This CDR3 has 14 amino acids.

The chain employs TRBV12-2 and TRBJ1-6; TCRdb names TRBD1, which stays unverified in the absence of DNA. TRBV12-2 is a listed pseudogene. CDR3 size: 12 residues. The CDR3 loop is CASRLIGTGSRF.

The rearrangement joins TRBV12-3 or TRBV12-4 to TRBJ2-7; there is no DNA to check the TCRdb D call of TRBD1. CDR3 length equals 13 residues. The CDR3 protein is CASNDRGTYEQYF.

The chain links TRBV28 to TRBJ2-7. Germline V CDR1 and CDR2: MDHEN, SYDVKM. CDR3 size: 14 residues. The chain's CDR3 is CASSLSGNSYEQYF.